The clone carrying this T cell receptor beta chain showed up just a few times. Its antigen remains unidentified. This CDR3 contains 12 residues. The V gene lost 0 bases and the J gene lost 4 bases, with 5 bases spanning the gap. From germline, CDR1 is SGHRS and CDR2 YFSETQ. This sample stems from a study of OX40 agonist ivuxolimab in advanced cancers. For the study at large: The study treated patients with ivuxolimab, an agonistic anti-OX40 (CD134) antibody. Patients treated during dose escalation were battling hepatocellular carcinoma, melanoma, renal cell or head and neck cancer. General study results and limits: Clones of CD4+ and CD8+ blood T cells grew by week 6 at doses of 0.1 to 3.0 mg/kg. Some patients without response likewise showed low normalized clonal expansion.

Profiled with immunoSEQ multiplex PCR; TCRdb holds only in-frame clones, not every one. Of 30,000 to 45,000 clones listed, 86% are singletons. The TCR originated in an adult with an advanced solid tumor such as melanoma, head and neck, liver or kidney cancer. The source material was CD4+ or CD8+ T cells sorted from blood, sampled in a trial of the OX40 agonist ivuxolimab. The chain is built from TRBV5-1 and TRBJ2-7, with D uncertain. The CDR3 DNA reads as TGCGCCAGCAGCTTGGACTTTTACGAGCAGTACTTC. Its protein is CASSLDFYEQYF.